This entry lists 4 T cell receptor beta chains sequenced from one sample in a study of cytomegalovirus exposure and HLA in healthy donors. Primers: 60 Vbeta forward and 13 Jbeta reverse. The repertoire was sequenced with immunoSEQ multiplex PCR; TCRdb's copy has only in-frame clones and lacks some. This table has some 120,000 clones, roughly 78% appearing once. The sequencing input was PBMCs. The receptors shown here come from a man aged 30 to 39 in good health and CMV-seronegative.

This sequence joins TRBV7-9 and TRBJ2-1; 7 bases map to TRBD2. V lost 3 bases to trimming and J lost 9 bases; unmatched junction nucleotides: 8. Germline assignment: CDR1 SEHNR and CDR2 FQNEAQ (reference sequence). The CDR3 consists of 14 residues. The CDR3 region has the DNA TGTGCCAGCAGCTTCTCGGCTAGCGGCGGTGAGCAGTTCTTC. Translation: CASSFSASGGEQFF. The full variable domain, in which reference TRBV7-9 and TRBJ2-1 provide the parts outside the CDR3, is DTGVSQNPRHKITKRGQNVTFRCDPISEHNRLYWYRQTLGQGPEFLTYFQNEAQLEKSRLLSDRFSAERPKGSFSTLEIQRTEQGDSAMYLCASSFSASGGEQFFGPGTRLTVL.

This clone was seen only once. This chain's CDR3 is CSVVPAYEEGGNYGYTF. The CDR3 DNA follows: TGCAGCGTTGTGCCTGCCTACGAGGAAGGAGGGAACTATGGCTACACCTTC. This chain links TRBV29-1 with TRBJ1-2; unclear D gene. CDR1 and CDR2 from the germline V gene are SQVTM and ANQGSEA. The CDR3 is 17 residues long. V shed 4 bases and J shed 2 bases, with 23 bases lying between them.

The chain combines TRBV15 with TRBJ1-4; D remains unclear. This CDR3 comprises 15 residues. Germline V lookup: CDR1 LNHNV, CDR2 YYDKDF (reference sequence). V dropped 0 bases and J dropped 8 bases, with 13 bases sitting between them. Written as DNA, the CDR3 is TGTGCCACCAGCAGAGATCGAGTAGGGAGCGAAAAACTGTTTTTT. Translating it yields CATSRDRVGSEKLFF.

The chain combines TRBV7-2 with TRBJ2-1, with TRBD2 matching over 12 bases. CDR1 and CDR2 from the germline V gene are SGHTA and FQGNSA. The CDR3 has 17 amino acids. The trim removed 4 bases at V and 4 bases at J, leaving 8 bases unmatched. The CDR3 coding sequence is TGTGCCAGCAGCTCAAGAGGACTAGCGGGAACATACAATGAGCAGTTCTTC. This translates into CASSSRGLAGTYNEQFF.